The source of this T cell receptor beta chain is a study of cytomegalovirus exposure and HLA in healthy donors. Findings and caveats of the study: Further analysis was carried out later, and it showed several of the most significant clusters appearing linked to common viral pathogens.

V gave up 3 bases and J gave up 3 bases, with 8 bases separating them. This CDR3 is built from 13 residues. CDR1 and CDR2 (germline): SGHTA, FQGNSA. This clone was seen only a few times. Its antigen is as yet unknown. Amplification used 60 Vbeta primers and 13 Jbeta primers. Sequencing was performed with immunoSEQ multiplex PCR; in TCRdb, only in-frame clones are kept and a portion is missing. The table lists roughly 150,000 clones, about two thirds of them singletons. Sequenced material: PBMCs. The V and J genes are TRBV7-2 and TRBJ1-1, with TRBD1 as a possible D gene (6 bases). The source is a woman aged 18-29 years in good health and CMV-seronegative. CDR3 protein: CASSFYRDTEAFF. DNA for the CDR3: TGTGCCAGCAGCTTTTACAGGGACACTGAAGCTTTCTTT.